This T cell receptor beta chain came from a study of technical replicates of blood from a few donors. Method: immunoSEQ multiplex PCR; TCRdb's copy keeps in-frame clones and lacks some. The sample holds approximately 69,000 clones; just under 97% are singletons and the top ten take 0.2% to 0.25%. The V and J ends lost 6 bases and 5 bases respectively, with 18 bases between them. The CDR3 has 15 residues. Germline V gene sequence: CDR1 SGHTS, CDR2 YDEGEE. The chain has TRBV5-8 and TRBJ1-5; D possibly corresponds to TRBD1 (5 bases). Sequenced sample: T cells isolated from PBMCs. The sequence derives from a human donor in good health. CDR3 in DNA: TGTGCCAGCACCCGGGGGTTTGAGGAACATCAGCCCCAGCATTTT. It yields the protein CASTRGFEEHQPQHF.